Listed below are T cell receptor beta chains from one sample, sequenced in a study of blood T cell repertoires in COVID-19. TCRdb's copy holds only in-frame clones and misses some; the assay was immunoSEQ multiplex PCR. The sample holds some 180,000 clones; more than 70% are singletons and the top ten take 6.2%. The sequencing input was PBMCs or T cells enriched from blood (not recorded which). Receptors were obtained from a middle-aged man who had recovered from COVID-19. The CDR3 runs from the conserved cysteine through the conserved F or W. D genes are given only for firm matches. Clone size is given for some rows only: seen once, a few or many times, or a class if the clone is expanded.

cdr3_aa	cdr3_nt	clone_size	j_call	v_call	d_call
CASSLGGRNQHF	TGTGCCAGCAGCTTGGGGGGGAGGAACCAGCATTTT	few	TRBJ1-5	TRBV5-6	NA
CAIRTGEGRKGYTF	TGTGCCATCAGGACAGGGGAGGGGAGGAAAGGCTACACCTTC	once	TRBJ1-2	TRBV10-3	TRBD1
CAISAGLTRGYTEAFF	TGTGCCATCAGTGCGGGTCTTACTAGAGGGTACACTGAAGCTTTCTTT	NA	TRBJ1-1	TRBV10-3	NA
CASSPGGFGTQYF	TGTGCCAGCAGTCCGGGGGGGTTTGGGACCCAGTACTTC	few	TRBJ2-5	TRBV12-3/TRBV12-4	TRBD2
CASSPQQGTNTEAFF	TGTGCCAGCTCACCACAGCAGGGGACCAACACTGAAGCTTTCTTT	NA	TRBJ1-1	TRBV18	NA
CAMGQGDQPQHF	TGTGCCATGGGACAGGGGGACCAGCCCCAGCATTTT	NA	TRBJ1-5	TRBV2	TRBD1
CASSEQTGLRETQYF	TGTGCCAGCAGTGAACAGACAGGGTTGAGGGAGACCCAGTACTTC	NA	TRBJ2-5	TRBV6-1	TRBD1
CASSVGGSALRGETQYF	TGTGCCAGCAGCGTAGGGGGGTCCGCCCTAAGGGGGGAGACCCAGTACTTC	NA	TRBJ2-5	TRBV9	NA
CAISEPGYNEQFF	TGTGCCATCAGTGAACCAGGGTACAATGAGCAGTTCTTC	NA	TRBJ2-1	TRBV10-3	NA
CASSVSGRGAHNEQFF	TGTGCCAGCAGCGTATCCGGGAGGGGGGCCCACAATGAGCAGTTCTTC	once	TRBJ2-1	TRBV9	TRBD2
CASSSITGTAGWDGYTF	TGTGCCAGCAGTTCGATTACCGGGACGGCGGGGTGGGATGGCTACACCTTC	NA	TRBJ1-2	TRBV27	NA
CASSLRGRDGYTF	TGTGCCAGCAGTTTAAGGGGGCGGGATGGCTACACCTTC	once	TRBJ1-2	TRBV27	TRBD1
CSVEGSGLSYNEQFF	TGCAGCGTTGAAGGATCAGGGCTCTCCTACAATGAGCAGTTCTTC	NA	TRBJ2-1	TRBV29-1	NA
CASSYLTQGDEQFF	TGTGCCAGCAGTTACTTGACTCAGGGGGATGAGCAGTTCTTC	NA	TRBJ2-1	TRBV6-5	TRBD1
CASFSGTPRTDTQYF	TGCGCCAGCTTCTCCGGGACTCCGCGCACAGATACGCAGTATTTT	few	TRBJ2-3	TRBV5-1	NA
CASSGTGLDEKLFF	TGTGCCAGCAGTGGGACAGGTCTGGACGAAAAACTGTTTTTT	NA	TRBJ1-4	TRBV28	TRBD1
CAISEGGTQSEKLFF	TGTGCCATCAGTGAAGGGGGAACCCAGAGTGAAAAACTGTTTTTT	NA	TRBJ1-4	TRBV10-3	NA
CASSEGAVYGYTF	TGTGCCAGTAGCGAGGGGGCTGTCTATGGCTACACCTTC	few	TRBJ1-2	TRBV19	TRBD1
CNRMSDTEAFF	TGCAACCGTATGTCGGACACTGAAGCTTTCTTT	NA	TRBJ1-1	TRBV29-1	NA
CATSRARQPNTGELFF	TGTGCCACCAGCAGAGCCAGACAACCTAACACCGGGGAGCTGTTTTTT	NA	TRBJ2-2	TRBV15	NA
CASSPTGGVLYGYTF	TGCGCCAGCAGCCCGACAGGGGGCGTACTCTATGGCTACACCTTC	NA	TRBJ1-2	TRBV5-1	TRBD1
CASSRIAGDGYTF	TGTGCCAGCAGTAGGATTGCGGGAGATGGCTACACCTTC	NA	TRBJ1-2	TRBV14	NA
CATRGGGGNQPQHF	TGTGCCACCAGGGGTGGGGGCGGCAATCAGCCCCAGCATTTT	NA	TRBJ1-5	TRBV24-1	NA
CASSIIEGQPQHF	TGTGCCAGTAGTATTATTGAGGGACAGCCCCAGCATTTT	NA	TRBJ1-5	TRBV19	NA
CASSSDRLSGNTIYF	TGTGCCAGCAGTTCGGACAGGCTCTCTGGAAACACCATATATTTT	NA	TRBJ1-3	TRBV6-5	TRBD1
CASSTTRGIQPQHF	TGTGCCAGCAGTACGACCAGGGGGATTCAGCCCCAGCATTTT	NA	TRBJ1-5	TRBV2	TRBD1
CASSPGGEQFF	TGTGCCAGCAGCCCAGGAGGCGAGCAGTTCTTC	NA	TRBJ2-1	TRBV7-9	NA
CASSLGGQTNTEAFF	TGTGCCAGCAGCTTAGGGGGACAGACGAACACTGAAGCTTTCTTT	NA	TRBJ1-1	TRBV11-3	TRBD1
CASSLGLGADYEQFF	TGTGCCAGCAGCTTGGGACTAGGTGCGGATTATGAGCAGTTCTTC	NA	TRBJ2-1	TRBV7-9	TRBD2
CASSEEPRAGDSPLHF	TGTGCCAGCAGTGAAGAGCCCAGGGCCGGAGATTCACCCCTCCACTTT	NA	TRBJ1-6	TRBV2	NA
CASTASGHTGELFF	TGTGCCAGCACCGCCAGCGGCCACACCGGGGAGCTGTTTTTT	NA	TRBJ2-2	TRBV2	NA
CASSLAGVGTAEAFF	TGCGCCAGCAGCTTGGCGGGGGTCGGGACGGCTGAAGCTTTCTTT	NA	TRBJ1-1	TRBV5-1	NA
CASSYRQEDGYTF	TGTGCCAGCAGTTACCGTCAGGAGGATGGCTACACCTTC	NA	TRBJ1-2	TRBV6-5	NA
CATCEREGTEAFF	TGTGCCACCTGCGAAAGGGAGGGCACTGAAGCTTTCTTT	NA	TRBJ1-1	TRBV24-1	NA
CATRDSTGETQYF	TGTGCCACGAGGGACAGTACGGGTGAGACCCAGTACTTC	once	TRBJ2-5	TRBV24-1	TRBD1